These 30 T cell receptor beta chains were all obtained from the same sample, sequenced in a study of spatial heterogeneity in lung cancer. TCRdb re-called the 5' RACE reads with MiXCR, one entry per CDR3 protein. The sample has more than 2,000 distinct CDR3 sequences, approximately 10% seen once; the top ten hold 9.5% to 15%. Time point defined: sample taken at primary tumor resection. Notes on the study in general: One measure, the expanded intratumoral alpha and beta TCR count, tracked tumor mutation counts.

Which antigens these TCRs recognize remains unknown. The sample was lung tumor tissue, taken at surgery. Receptors originate from a female donor with early-stage non-small cell lung cancer.

V gene TRBV10-3 combines with J gene TRBJ2-1, with 9 bases matching TRBD1. Trimming cost V 8 bases and J 7 bases; bases outside gene matches: 3. This CDR3 comprises 12 residues. Germline V gene sequence: CDR1 ENHRY, CDR2 SYGVKD. The CDR3 nucleotides read TGTGCCATCGGGACAGGGCCAAATGAGCAGTTCTTC. Its translation: CAIGTGPNEQFF.

This clonotype was observed many times. The rearrangement uses TRBV7-2 and TRBJ2-1; D may match TRBD1 or TRBD2 (5 bases each). CDR3 size: 16 residues. Trimming shortened V by 5 bases and J by 0 bases, and 14 bases separated the two germline ends. Germline lookup yields CDR1 SGHTA and CDR2 FQGNSA. CDR3 region: CASSPGPASSYNEQFF. The CDR3, as DNA: TGTGCCAGCAGCCCGGGACCTGCCAGCTCCTACAATGAGCAGTTCTTC.

This clonotype was counted many times. The chain has TRBV10-3 and TRBJ1-1; D not certain. Germline CDR1 is ENHRY and CDR2 is SYGVKD. The ends were cut back, 6 bases at V and 0 bases at J, with 8 bases in the middle. The CDR3 is made up of 13 amino acids. Written as DNA, the CDR3 is TGTGCCATCAGCTCGGGCGTGAACACTGAAGCTTTCTTT. Protein sequence: CAISSGVNTEAFF.

By share of the sample, this clonotype is medium-sized (0.01 to 0.1%). The J gene is TRBJ2-5, the V gene TRBV20-1; 10 bases align to TRBD1. This CDR3 contains 14 residues. Looked up from germline, CDR1 is DFQATT and CDR2 is SNEGSKA (reference sequence). With 5 bases clipped from V and 5 bases from J, the junction kept 8 bases outside the gene matches. The CDR3 DNA follows: TGCAGTGCTGGGGACAGGGGAACGGGGGAGACCCAGTACTTC. It is translated as CSAGDRGTGETQYF.

This clonotype occurred many times. The V and J genes are TRBV20-1 and TRBJ1-2, with a tentative D call TRBD1 (5 bases). The ends were cut back, 6 bases at V and 2 bases at J, with 13 bases in the middle. The CDR3 is made up of 13 amino acids. The germline gives CDR1 DFQATT, CDR2 SNEGSKA (reference sequence). DNA of the CDR3: TGCAGTGCCCATGTAACAGGCAACTATGGCTACACCTTC. This translates into CSAHVTGNYGYTF.

This clonotype ranks as medium-sized (0.01 to 0.1%). V gene TRBV28 combines with J gene TRBJ1-6, with 9 bases matching TRBD1. Trimming at V came to 9 bases and at J to 5 bases, leaving 5 bases not matched to a gene. The CDR3 totals 14 residues. Germline V lookup: CDR1 MDHEN, CDR2 SYDVKM. CDR3 region: CASSGTGNNSPLHF. The DNA of the CDR3 is TGTGCCAGTTCCGGGACAGGGAATAATTCACCCCTCCACTTT.

This clonotype was picked up many times. This sequence joins TRBV12-3 or TRBV12-4 and TRBJ1-2; D is uncertain. This CDR3 region has 15 residues. The V gene lost 3 bases and the J gene lost 4 bases, with 15 bases spanning the gap. For the CDR3, the DNA is TGTGCCAGCAGTTTCCTTGAGCGACTGAGCTATGGCTACACCTTC. It specifies CASSFLERLSYGYTF.

This clonotype is categorized as medium-sized (0.01 to 0.1%). The chain links TRBV4-1 to TRBJ1-1; D uncertain. The ends were cut back, 4 bases at V and 0 bases at J, with 9 bases in the middle. The CDR3 consists of 14 residues. From germline, CDR1 is MGHRA and CDR2 YSYEKL. The chain's CDR3 is CASSPRHMNTEAFF. The CDR3 nucleotides are TGCGCCAGCAGCCCGAGGCACATGAACACTGAAGCTTTCTTT.

This clonotype is medium-sized in the sample. The V call is TRBV5-1, the J call TRBJ1-2, with 7 positions matching TRBD1. This CDR3 has 13 residues. V shed 5 bases and J 3 bases; nucleotides not matched to a gene: 4. CDR1 SGHRS and CDR2 YFSETQ come from the germline V gene. CDR3 DNA: TGCGCCAGCAGGTCAACAGGGGACTATGGCTACACCTTC. Residues: CASRSTGDYGYTF.

The chain recombines TRBV28 with TRBJ2-7, with 8 bases matching TRBD1. J gave up 2 bases and V 7 bases, and 4 bases lay outside the gene matches. The CDR3 consists of 13 residues. Germline values: CDR1 MDHEN, CDR2 SYDVKM. The CDR3 is CASTPDRAYEQYF. Here the CDR3 DNA reads TGTGCCAGCACCCCGGACAGGGCCTACGAGCAGTACTTC.

This clonotype is medium-sized (0.01 to 0.1%). The chain has TRBV6-1 and TRBJ1-4, with unresolved D. Trimming cost V 5 bases and J 7 bases, with 14 bases left between them. CDR1 and CDR2 from the germline V gene are MNHNS and SASEGT. The CDR3 spans 14 residues. The CDR3 DNA follows: TGTGCCAGCAGTAAACACATACGGGGTGAAAAACTGTTTTTT. Encoded protein: CASSKHIRGEKLFF.

By proportion, this clonotype is medium-sized. V usage is TRBV12-3 or TRBV12-4 and J usage is TRBJ1-2; D is unclear. With 4 bases removed from V and 4 bases from J, the gap between germline ends came to 10 bases. The CDR3 runs to 13 residues. Here the CDR3 reads CASSSQASYGYTF. In nucleotides, the CDR3 is TGTGCCAGCAGTTCGCAGGCATCCTATGGCTACACCTTC.

By sample fraction, this clonotype is medium-sized (0.01 to 0.1%). V is TRBV4-3 and J is TRBJ1-5, with unresolved D. The CDR3 runs 13 residues. The germline V gene encodes CDR1 LGHNA and CDR2 YSLEER. Trimming cost V 2 bases and J 0 bases, with 2 bases left between them. CDR3 protein: CASSQFSNQPQHF. As DNA, the CDR3 is TGCGCCAGCAGCCAATTTAGCAATCAGCCCCAGCATTTT.

In its sample, this clonotype ranks as medium-sized. The J gene is TRBJ2-7, the V gene TRBV27; TRBD1 agrees at 10 bases. CDR1 MNHEY and CDR2 SMNVEV come from the germline V gene (reference sequence). V lost 5 bases and J lost 5; bases outside the gene matches: 3. The CDR3 consists of 13 residues. The DNA of the CDR3 is TGTGCCAGCAGTCCCGGGACAGGGGACGAGCAGTACTTC. Its protein product is CASSPGTGDEQYF.

Relative to its sample, this clonotype is medium-sized. Sequence at one end of the junction differs from germline and may be a read error. The V call is TRBV7-2, the J call TRBJ2-7; no clear D gene. Germline CDR1 reads SGHTA; CDR2 reads FQGNSA. The CDR3 totals 12 residues. The CDR3, as DNA: TGTGCCAGCAGCTCAGATAACCAGTATGCTAACTTC. It codes for CASSSDNQYANF.

This clonotype is deemed medium-sized. The chain employs TRBV2 and TRBJ2-4; no definite D call. Germline CDR1 and CDR2: SNHLY and FYNNEI. The length of the CDR3 is 14 residues. V was shortened by 6 bases and J by 0 bases, with 9 bases between the two germline ends. CDR3 amino acids: CASRVLIAKNIQYF. The DNA of the CDR3 is TGTGCCAGCAGGGTTTTGATAGCCAAAAACATTCAGTACTTC.

In its sample, this clonotype is medium-sized. The rearrangement joins TRBV5-1 to TRBJ1-1, with a possible D match to TRBD1 (5 bases). Germline loops: CDR1 SGHRS, CDR2 YFSETQ. Trimming took off 5 bases at V and 8 bases at J, with 13 bases between the two ends. The CDR3 consists of 12 residues. DNA for the CDR3: TGCGCCAGCAGTTCTCAGGGCCTGGAAGCTTTCTTT. This gives the protein CASSSQGLEAFF.

This clonotype was observed a handful of times. The chain employs TRBV29-1 and TRBJ2-1; D is possibly TRBD2 (5 bases). Deletions cut 4 bases from V and 4 bases from J, with 14 bases between. CDR3 size: 14 residues. Germline values: CDR1 SQVTM, CDR2 ANQGSEA. The CDR3 DNA reads TGCAGCGTTGGTCCCCGGGGAAGGTACAATGAGCAGTTCTTC. It codes for CSVGPRGRYNEQFF.

By share, this clonotype counts as medium-sized (0.01 to 0.1%). This chain connects TRBV7-2 to TRBJ2-2; D is possibly TRBD1 (6 bases). V dropped 5 bases and J dropped 2 bases, with 12 bases sitting between them. Germline values: CDR1 SGHTA, CDR2 FQGNSA. This CDR3 spans 15 amino acids. This chain's CDR3 is CASSPNRDNTGELFF. CDR3 bases: TGTGCCAGCAGCCCAAACAGGGATAACACCGGGGAGCTGTTTTTT.

V usage is TRBV2 and J usage is TRBJ1-5; D is uncertain. The V gene's germline CDR1 is SNHLY and CDR2 FYNNEI. V was shortened by 3 bases and J by 4 bases, with 16 bases between the two germline ends. The CDR3 is made up of 16 amino acids. The CDR3 sequence: CASSEDLAAGNQPQHF. DNA of the CDR3: TGTGCCAGCAGTGAGGATCTAGCGGCAGGAAATCAGCCCCAGCATTTT.

This clonotype is termed medium-sized. This rearrangement joins TRBV2 to TRBJ2-3, with D perhaps matching TRBD2 (7 bases). CDR3 length: 15 amino acids. Trimming left V 8 bases short and J 2 bases short, with 17 bases between. Germline V CDR1 and CDR2: SNHLY, FYNNEI. The DNA of the CDR3 is TGTGCCAGCGGGTGGGGGGGCCGATTCACAGATACGCAGTATTTT. Its protein is CASGWGGRFTDTQYF.

This clonotype rates as medium-sized. The rearrangement uses TRBV7-9 and TRBJ2-4; D remains unclear. Germline V gives CDR1 SEHNR, CDR2 FQNEAQ (reference sequence). The CDR3 totals 13 residues. The ends were cut back, 6 bases at V and 7 bases at J, with 13 bases in the middle. DNA for the CDR3: TGTGCCAGCAGTCTGTCACAGTCGAACATTCAGTACTTC. This codes for CASSLSQSNIQYF.

The rearrangement uses TRBV11-2 and TRBJ1-6; D gene ambiguous. This CDR3 is 13 amino acids long. Germline V gene sequence: CDR1 SGHAT, CDR2 FQNNGV. V lost 3 bases and J 10 bases, leaving 10 bases between the germline ends. The CDR3 reads CASSFRVLSPLHF. CDR3 coding DNA: TGTGCCAGCAGCTTTCGGGTATTGTCACCCCTCCACTTT.

The gene calls are TRBV5-1 and TRBJ2-4; weak D call: TRBD2 (6 bases). V shed 8 bases and J shed 4 bases, with 13 bases lying between them. The CDR3 spans 13 residues. CDR1 and CDR2 (germline): SGHRS, YFSETQ. CDR3 DNA sequence: TGCGCCAGTCGTAGGGAGGCGAAAAACATTCAGTACTTC. It is translated as CASRREAKNIQYF.

This clonotype was counted only a few times. The V call is TRBV20-1, the J call TRBJ1-5; 12 bases are shared with TRBD1. V was pared by 5 bases and J by 6 bases, with 8 bases of the junction left unmatched. Germline-derived CDR1 and CDR2 are DFQATT and SNEGSKA (reference sequence). CDR3 length equals 15 residues. The CDR3 region is CSAQPGQGAGQPQHF. CDR3 coding DNA: TGCAGTGCTCAACCGGGACAGGGGGCGGGTCAGCCCCAGCATTTT.

This clonotype rates as medium-sized. The rearrangement uses TRBV5-6 and TRBJ2-7; tentatively, D is TRBD1 or TRBD2 (5 bases each). Germline CDR1 is SGHDT and CDR2 is YYEEEE. V lost 1 base and J 3 bases, leaving 11 bases between the germline ends. The CDR3 has 14 amino acids. The CDR3 here is CASSLWGTHYEQYF. In DNA form, the CDR3 reads TGTGCCAGCAGCTTGTGGGGGACCCACTACGAGCAGTACTTC. Looking up the rest from reference TRBV5-6 and TRBJ2-7 gives the full variable domain: DAGVTQSPTHLIKTRGQQVTLRCSPKSGHDTVSWYQQALGQGPQFIFQYYEEEERQRGNFPDRFSGHQFPNYSSELNVNALLLGDSALYLCASSLWGTHYEQYFGPGTRLTVT.

This clonotype is medium-sized in the sample. V usage is TRBV11-3 and J usage is TRBJ1-1, with TRBD1 as a possible D gene (5 bases). V lost 3 bases to trimming and J lost 1 base, with 9 bases between them. The CDR3 extends over 14 amino acids. Germline CDR1 and CDR2: SGHNT and YENEEA. The CDR3 protein is CASSFTGPNTEAFF. The DNA of the CDR3 is TGTGCCAGCAGCTTTACAGGCCCGAACACTGAAGCTTTCTTT.

This clonotype is termed medium-sized. V is TRBV11-2 and J is TRBJ2-3, with 10 bases matching TRBD2. Germline CDR1 is SGHAT and CDR2 is FQNNGV. V dropped 0 bases and J dropped 8; count of bases not matched to a gene: 11. This CDR3 has 17 amino acids. This CDR3 reads CASSLESGGASRGTQYF. The CDR3 DNA reads TGTGCCAGCAGCTTAGAAAGCGGGGGGGCCTCTAGAGGTACGCAGTATTTT.

This clonotype is labeled medium-sized. This chain joins TRBV5-1 and TRBJ2-4; 8 nucleotides agree with TRBD2. V lost 0 bases, J lost 2 bases, and 4 bases stayed unmatched. The germline V gene encodes CDR1 SGHRS and CDR2 YFSETQ. This CDR3 is built from 16 residues. As DNA, the CDR3 is TGCGCCAGCAGCTTGGCCGGGGGGGCCTCCAAAAACATTCAGTACTTC. Translating gives CASSLAGGASKNIQYF.

This clonotype is classed as medium-sized (0.01 to 0.1%). The CDR3, as DNA: TGTGCCAGCAGCTCCGACAGATATCAGCCCCAGCATTTT. It encodes CASSSDRYQPQHF. The chain employs TRBV7-2 and TRBJ1-5; D is possibly TRBD1 (5 bases). Germline CDR1 reads SGHTA; CDR2 reads FQGNSA. The CDR3 is made up of 13 amino acids. V was clipped by 4 bases and J by 5 bases, with 9 bases between them.